This passage covers 14 T cell receptor beta chains from one sample sequenced in a study of T cell repertoires in cytomegalovirus infection. Their antigen targets remain unknown. TCRdb processed the reads anew with MiXCR; each CDR3 protein has one entry. Among 340,000 or so distinct CDR3 sequences, 20% to 30% were seen once, and the ten largest hold about an eighth. Specimen: cultured PBMCs, collected from culture after CMV antigen stimulation. Receptors were obtained from a human donor in good health (CMV status not recorded). Some clones in this sample may be carry-over from other donors' samples.

The chain carries TRBV10-3 and TRBJ2-5, with a weak D call TRBD2 (5 bases). V was clipped by 3 bases and J by 4 bases, with 15 bases between them. The CDR3 is 15 amino acids. CDR1 is ENHRY and CDR2 is SYGVKD in the germline V gene. The CDR3 DNA follows: TGTGCCATCAGTGATACTCAGTCCCGGGGAGAGACCCAGTACTTC. Its translation: CAISDTQSRGETQYF.

The table lists this clonotype with a few counts. This chain links TRBV19 with TRBJ2-1, with D uncertain. V gave up 4 bases and J gave up 5 bases, with 6 bases separating them. Per the germline V gene, CDR1 is LNHDA and CDR2 is SQIVND (reference sequence). The CDR3 contains 12 residues. The CDR3: CASSTRNNEQFF. The CDR3 region has the DNA TGTGCCAGTAGTACTAGAAACAATGAGCAGTTCTTC.

This chain joins TRBV20-1 and TRBJ2-6; D gene unclear. CDR1 is DFQATT and CDR2 is SNEGSKA in the germline V gene (reference sequence). The CDR3 spans 13 residues. Trimming took 2 bases from V and 0 from J, leaving 2 bases between them. CDR3 in amino acids: CSARFSGANVLTF. CDR3 in DNA: TGCAGTGCTAGATTCTCTGGGGCCAACGTCCTGACTTTC.

This clonotype was seen only a few times. This chain joins TRBV4-3 and TRBJ2-5; D is unresolved. This CDR3 region has 15 residues. V gave up 4 bases and J gave up 3 bases, with 15 bases separating them. CDR1 is LGHNA and CDR2 is YSLEER in the germline V gene. The CDR3 here is CASSLTATEEETQYF. The CDR3 DNA reads TGCGCCAGCAGCCTGACGGCCACCGAAGAAGAGACCCAGTACTTC.

This clonotype was detected only a few times. The chain carries TRBV18 and TRBJ2-6; D remains ambiguous. Trimming removed 3 bases at V and 0 bases at J, with 12 bases between. The CDR3 runs 17 residues. CDR1 KGHSH and CDR2 LQKENI come from the germline V gene. CDR3 in DNA: TGTGCCAGCTCACCCCTGGGTAGGAGCTCTGGGGCCAACGTCCTGACTTTC. Its translation is CASSPLGRSSGANVLTF. Combining the CDR3 with reference TRBV18 and TRBJ2-6 gives the whole variable domain NAGVMQNPRHLVRRRGQEARLRCSPMKGHSHVYWYRQLPEEGLKFMVYLQKENIIDESGMPKERFSAEFPKEGPSILRIQQVVRGDSAAYFCASSPLGRSSGANVLTFGAGSRLTVL.

With respect to this clonotype: A read error may explain this, as a much larger clone is one base away. The chain has TRBV5-4 and TRBJ2-7; D is undetermined. The ends were cut back, 2 bases at V and 1 base at J, with 4 bases in the middle. Looked up from germline, CDR1 is SGHNT and CDR2 is YYREEE (reference sequence). The CDR3 is 12 residues long. In DNA form, the CDR3 reads TGTGCCAGCAGCTTCCAGTCCTACGAGCAGTACTTC. This translates into CASSFQSYEQYF.

This clonotype was detected only a few times. CDR3 DNA sequence: TGCGCCAGCACCGACCTACAGGGTCGTACCTACGAGCAGTACTTC. Translated, it gives CASTDLQGRTYEQYF. The chain couples TRBV23-1 to TRBJ2-7; D is possibly TRBD1 (6 bases). TRBV23-1 is given ORF status, its function remaining uncertain. This CDR3 comprises 15 residues. Deletions cut 7 bases from V and 2 bases from J, with 18 bases between.

This chain connects TRBV6-8 to TRBJ1-2; perhaps TRBD1 as D (5 bases). The CDR3 totals 12 residues. Trimming removed 8 bases from V and 3 bases from J, with 10 bases in between. CDR1 and CDR2 from the germline V gene are MNHGY and SAAAGT. The CDR3 nucleotides read TGTGCCAGCGAGGGACTTTACTATGGCTACACCTTC. It codes for CASEGLYYGYTF.

The table lists this clonotype with many counts. The rearrangement joins TRBV12-3 or TRBV12-4 to TRBJ1-2; D ambiguous. Trimming left V 0 bases short and J 8 bases short, with 10 bases between. This CDR3 region has 13 residues. Written as DNA, the CDR3 is TGTGCCAGCAGTTTAGCCGGAATTCGGGGCTACACCTTC. Translating gives CASSLAGIRGYTF.

This clonotype occurred many times. The rearrangement joins TRBV7-8 to TRBJ2-1, with a weak D call TRBD1 (6 bases). This CDR3 has 15 amino acids. V lost 5 bases and J lost 3, with 14 bases in between. Germline CDR1 is SGHVS and CDR2 is FQNEAQ. CDR3: CASSRPDRYYNEQFF. The CDR3 DNA reads TGTGCCAGCAGCCGACCAGACAGGTACTACAATGAGCAGTTCTTC.

The chain is built from TRBV7-2 and TRBJ2-1; D remains ambiguous. The CDR3 spans 13 residues. The germline CDR1 and CDR2 sequences are SGHTA and FQGNSA. V shed 1 base and J shed 8 bases, with 9 bases lying between them. The CDR3 reads CASSLGGADEQFF. The CDR3 DNA sequence: TGTGCCAGCAGCTTAGGAGGCGCAGATGAGCAGTTCTTC.

The CDR3 DNA reads as TGTGCCAGCAGCCAAGTAACAGCATTCACCGGGGAGCTGTTTTTT. This translates into CASSQVTAFTGELFF. The rearrangement uses TRBV14 and TRBJ2-2; no clear D. V lost 1 base and J 4 bases, leaving 10 bases between the germline ends. The germline gives CDR1 SGHDN, CDR2 FVKESK. This CDR3 has 15 amino acids.

This clonotype has ten or more counts. This chain links TRBV7-2 with TRBJ2-1; D remains unclear. Germline assignment: CDR1 SGHTA and CDR2 FQGNSA. V lost 1 base and J 7 bases, leaving 5 bases between the germline ends. The CDR3 spans 12 residues. The CDR3 DNA reads as TGTGCCAGCAGCTTAGAGCGAAATGAGCAGTTCTTC. The encoded protein is CASSLERNEQFF.

In this sample, this clonotype turned up a few times. This chain links TRBV19 with TRBJ2-1, with TRBD1 matching 12 bases. The CDR3 spans 15 residues. J gave up 4 bases and V 7 bases, and 5 bases lay outside the gene matches. Germline V gene data show CDR1 as LNHDA and CDR2 as SQIVND (reference sequence). The DNA of the CDR3 is TGTGCCAGTAAGGCGGGACAGGGGGCGTACAATGAGCAGTTCTTC. Its protein product is CASKAGQGAYNEQFF.